This T cell receptor beta chain originates from a study of shared clonotypes between healthy human individuals. Study conclusions and caveats: The represented genetic and exposure-history diversity was limited by the small number of donors. Larger estimated richness was generally seen in naive subsets than in memory subsets.

TCRdb's table, derived via immunoSEQ multiplex PCR, lists solely in-frame clones and lacks some. The table includes more than 400,000 clones, 90% to 96% detected once. As for this clone: What it binds is not known.

The V and J ends lost 2 bases and 2 bases respectively, with 8 bases between them. Germline CDR1 reads MNHEY; CDR2 reads SVGAGI. The CDR3 is 14 amino acids. The sequence was obtained from a young woman in good health. Sequencing was done on a sample of naive CD4+ T cells sorted from blood. Subset of the sample: CD45RA+ positively selected. The chain carries TRBV6-5 and TRBJ2-3; D remains ambiguous. This CDR3 is CASSYLGSTDTQYF. The DNA of the CDR3 is TGTGCCAGCAGTTACCTCGGGTCCACAGATACGCAGTATTTT.